These 25 T cell receptor beta chains were all obtained from the same sample, sequenced in a study of blood T cell repertoires in COVID-19. Generated by immunoSEQ multiplex PCR, the TCRdb table keeps only in-frame clones and is missing some. The data show 65,000 to 90,000 clones, approximately 83% seen once. Input material: peripheral blood. These receptors were obtained from a woman aged 55-69 years with acute or convalescent COVID-19.

CDR3 DNA sequence: TGCAGTGCTAGTGCGGGGGGGAACACTGAAGCTTTCTTT. This gives the protein CSASAGGNTEAFF. The rearrangement joins TRBV20-1 to TRBJ1-1, with D tentatively TRBD1 (5 bases). In germline, CDR1 is DFQATT, CDR2 SNEGSKA (reference sequence). V was clipped by 3 bases and J by 1 base, with 9 bases between them. CDR3 size: 13 residues.

This chain joins TRBV5-1 and TRBJ2-1; 8 nucleotides line up with TRBD1. The CDR3 spans 14 residues. Trimming at V came to 5 bases and at J to 8 bases, leaving 9 bases not matched to a gene. Germline V lookup: CDR1 SGHRS, CDR2 YFSETQ. DNA for the CDR3: TGCGCCAGCAGGGCCGGGACAGGAAGCTATGAGCAGTTCTTC. It codes for CASRAGTGSYEQFF. The whole variable domain, remainder taken from reference TRBV5-1 and TRBJ2-1, is KAGVTQTPRYLIKTRGQQVTLSCSPISGHRSVSWYQQTPGQGLQFLFEYFSETQRNKGNFPGRFSGRQFSNSRSEMNVSTLELGDSALYLCASRAGTGSYEQFFGPGTRLTVL.

The rearrangement links TRBV6-6 to TRBJ2-2; 7 bases fit TRBD2. Germline assignment: CDR1 MNHNY and CDR2 SVGAGI (reference sequence). Germline trimming cut 4 bases from V and 4 bases from J; bases unmatched to any gene: 6. CDR3 length equals 15 residues. The chain's CDR3 is CASSSGTTGTGELFF. The CDR3 DNA reads TGTGCCAGCAGTTCCGGGACTACGGGCACCGGGGAGCTGTTTTTT.

The chain combines TRBV7-2 with TRBJ1-1; D is unclear. Trimming removed 2 bases at V and 10 bases at J, with 11 bases between. Germline loops: CDR1 SGHTA, CDR2 FQGNSA. There are 12 residues in the CDR3. The CDR3 DNA reads TGTGCCAGCAGCTTATTAACGACAAGAGCTTTCTTT. This gives the protein CASSLLTTRAFF.

CDR3 sequence reads: CASSQGQGKETQYF. The DNA for the CDR3 is TGTGCCAGCTCACAAGGACAGGGCAAAGAGACCCAGTACTTC. This sequence joins TRBV18 and TRBJ2-5; 8 bases agree with TRBD1. Trimming at V came to 4 bases and at J to 3 bases, leaving 4 bases not matched to a gene. The CDR3 sequence is 14 residues long. CDR1 is KGHSH and CDR2 is LQKENI in the germline V gene. The whole variable domain, remainder taken from reference TRBV18 and TRBJ2-5, is NAGVMQNPRHLVRRRGQEARLRCSPMKGHSHVYWYRQLPEEGLKFMVYLQKENIIDESGMPKERFSAEFPKEGPSILRIQQVVRGDSAAYFCASSQGQGKETQYFGPGTRLLVL.

The rearrangement uses TRBV5-1 and TRBJ1-1, with D tentatively TRBD1 (5 bases). Germline V gene lookup returns CDR1 SGHRS and CDR2 YFSETQ. The CDR3 consists of 14 residues. The ends were cut back, 2 bases at V and 2 bases at J, with 10 bases in the middle. The CDR3 reads CASSLGEGNTEAFF. Here the CDR3 DNA reads TGCGCCAGCAGCTTAGGGGAAGGAAACACTGAAGCTTTCTTT.

V gene TRBV11-2 combines with J gene TRBJ1-1, with D perhaps TRBD1 (5 bases). Germline V gene lookup returns CDR1 SGHAT and CDR2 FQNNGV. V lost 5 bases to trimming and J lost 3 bases, with 16 bases between them. This CDR3 is built from 15 residues. The CDR3 here is CASSAYLGGHTEAFF. In DNA, the CDR3 is TGTGCCAGCAGCGCATACCTCGGGGGACACACTGAAGCTTTCTTT.

The chain recombines TRBV27 with TRBJ1-2; D not certain. CDR3 size: 16 residues. CDR1 is MNHEY and CDR2 is SMNVEV in the germline V gene (reference sequence). V was shortened by 2 bases and J by 7 bases, with 20 bases between the two germline ends. In DNA, the CDR3 is TGTGCCAGCAGTTTACGTTTAGCATCTCCTACGAGTGGCTACACCTTC. Translated: CASSLRLASPTSGYTF.

The V gene is TRBV11-2, the J gene TRBJ1-1; D unclear. The CDR3 spans 12 residues. Trimming removed 10 bases at V and 5 bases at J, with 14 bases between. Germline loops: CDR1 SGHAT, CDR2 FQNNGV. CDR3: CATGRGSTEAFF. The CDR3 nucleotides read TGTGCCACCGGGCGAGGGTCTACTGAAGCTTTCTTT.

The chain recombines TRBV5-6 with TRBJ1-4; 9 bases line up with TRBD1. The CDR3 is 14 amino acids. V was pared by 4 bases and J by 7 bases, with 5 bases of the junction left unmatched. Germline CDR1 and CDR2: SGHDT and YYEEEE. Here the CDR3 DNA reads TGTGCCAGCAGCGGCGGGACAGGGAGTGAAAAACTGTTTTTT. It yields the protein CASSGGTGSEKLFF.

This sequence joins TRBV7-6 and TRBJ2-7; D is possibly TRBD1 (5 bases). In germline, CDR1 is SGHVS, CDR2 FNYEAQ. Deletions cut 4 bases from V and 0 bases from J, with 10 bases between. The CDR3 is 14 residues long. CDR3 region: CASSSGPSSYEQYF. CDR3 coding DNA: TGTGCCAGCAGCTCAGGGCCCAGCTCCTACGAGCAGTACTTC.

This chain uses TRBV18 with TRBJ2-1, with TRBD1 matching over 9 bases. Germline V gives CDR1 KGHSH, CDR2 LQKENI. This CDR3 has 16 amino acids. V was pared by 6 bases and J by 5 bases, with 11 bases of the junction left unmatched. The CDR3 reads CASSGQGYYSDNEQFF. In DNA form, the CDR3 reads TGTGCCAGCTCGGGACAGGGTTATTACTCGGACAATGAGCAGTTCTTC.

Of note for this clone: A junction end diverges from the germline sequence, so it may reflect a read error. This chain connects TRBV6-1 to TRBJ2-4; D possibly uses TRBD1 or TRBD2 (6 bases each). CDR1 and CDR2 (germline): MNHNS, SASEGT. The CDR3 runs 12 residues. CDR3 coding DNA: TGCGCCAGCAGTGAACAGGGAGGCATTCAGTACTTC. Translated, it gives CASSEQGGIQYF.

This clone was seen a handful of times. The chain combines TRBV27 with TRBJ1-1, with D unresolved. CDR3 size: 15 residues. Trimming removed 4 bases at V and 3 bases at J, with 15 bases between. The germline CDR1 and CDR2 sequences are MNHEY and SMNVEV (reference sequence). The CDR3 protein is CASSSLRLVDTEAFF. Written as DNA, the CDR3 is TGTGCCAGCAGTTCCCTACGACTGGTGGACACTGAAGCTTTCTTT.

In this sample, this clone turned up a few times. This chain joins TRBV6-1 and TRBJ1-5; 7 bases align to TRBD1. V lost 3 bases to trimming and J lost 2 bases; unmatched junction nucleotides: 4. Germline lookup yields CDR1 MNHNS and CDR2 SASEGT. The CDR3 is 15 residues long. The CDR3 DNA follows: TGTGCCAGCAGTGACGGACAGGCGGGCAATCAGCCCCAGCATTTT. Translating gives CASSDGQAGNQPQHF.

V is TRBV5-1 and J is TRBJ1-1, with a weak D call TRBD1 (5 bases). Looked up from germline, CDR1 is SGHRS and CDR2 is YFSETQ. This CDR3 is built from 14 residues. The V and J ends lost 3 bases and 4 bases respectively, with 13 bases between them. The CDR3 is CASSSSGMGTEAFF. The CDR3 DNA follows: TGCGCCAGCAGCTCGTCAGGGATGGGCACTGAAGCTTTCTTT. Supplemented by reference TRBV5-1 and TRBJ1-1, the full variable domain reads KAGVTQTPRYLIKTRGQQVTLSCSPISGHRSVSWYQQTPGQGLQFLFEYFSETQRNKGNFPGRFSGRQFSNSRSEMNVSTLELGDSALYLCASSSSGMGTEAFFGQGTRLTVV.

This chain links TRBV19 with TRBJ2-3, with a tentative D call TRBD1 (6 bases). The CDR3 totals 16 residues. Deletions cut 3 bases from V and 0 bases from J, with 13 bases between. The V gene's germline CDR1 is LNHDA and CDR2 SQIVND (reference sequence). In DNA form, the CDR3 reads TGTGCCAGTAGTATCCCCAGGGGTCTCAGCACAGATACGCAGTATTTT. Amino acid sequence: CASSIPRGLSTDTQYF.

The chain employs TRBV3-1 (or the pseudogene TRBV3-2) and TRBJ2-5; D not certain. The germline CDR1 and CDR2 sequences are LGHDT and YNNKEL (reference sequence). The CDR3 consists of 14 residues. Deletions cut 3 bases from V and 6 bases from J, with 14 bases between. In DNA, the CDR3 is TGTGCCAGCAGCCACTCAGTGGGCCGACAGACCCAGTACTTC. Its protein product is CASSHSVGRQTQYF.

V gene TRBV7-6 combines with J gene TRBJ1-1; perhaps TRBD1 as D (6 bases). The ends were cut back, 4 bases at V and 0 bases at J, with 15 bases in the middle. The CDR3 is 16 amino acids. Per the germline V gene, CDR1 is SGHVS and CDR2 is FNYEAQ. Written as DNA, the CDR3 is TGTGCCAGCAGCTCCCATGGGGGCAGGGTGAACACTGAAGCTTTCTTT. It encodes CASSSHGGRVNTEAFF.

A few counts support this clone. The chain is built from TRBV5-5 and TRBJ1-2; 10 bases are shared with TRBD1. Germline-derived CDR1 and CDR2 are SGHKS and YYEKEE (reference sequence). This CDR3 is 16 amino acids long. J was trimmed by 7 bases and V by 3 bases; bases with no gene match: 12. In DNA form, the CDR3 reads TGTGCCAGCAGCTCCTTTACCGGGACAGGGGAGAGTGGCTACACCTTC. Its translation is CASSSFTGTGESGYTF.

This chain connects TRBV7-2 to TRBJ1-3; D uncertain. Germline CDR1 reads SGHTA; CDR2 reads FQGNSA. Trimming cost V 3 bases and J 0 bases, with 9 bases left between them. The CDR3 consists of 15 residues. CDR3 residues: CASSFLFGSGNTIYF. CDR3 nucleotides: TGTGCCAGCAGCTTCCTCTTCGGCTCTGGAAACACCATATATTTT.

The chain links TRBV19 to TRBJ2-7; 9 bases align to TRBD1. The CDR3 spans 15 residues. V trimming: 3 bases; J trimming: 0 bases; junction bases outside the gene matches: 3. In germline, CDR1 is LNHDA, CDR2 SQIVND (reference sequence). CDR3 sequence (DNA): TGTGCCAGTAGTATGGGACAGGGCATCTCCTACGAGCAGTACTTC. Encoded protein: CASSMGQGISYEQYF.

The chain employs TRBV5-1 and TRBJ2-1, with 9 bases matching TRBD2. Per germline, CDR1 SGHRS and CDR2 YFSETQ. V shed 4 bases, J shed 9 bases, and the junction held 14 bases outside the gene matches. This CDR3 spans 16 amino acids. This chain's CDR3 is CASSVDLAGGRGEQFF. CDR3 nucleotides: TGCGCCAGCAGCGTAGATTTGGCGGGGGGGCGAGGTGAGCAGTTCTTC.

This rearrangement joins TRBV4-1 to TRBJ1-4, with no clear D. There are 15 residues in the CDR3. Per germline, CDR1 MGHRA and CDR2 YSYEKL. Trimming shortened V by 0 bases and J by 5 bases, and 10 bases separated the two germline ends. DNA of the CDR3: TGCGCCAGCAGCCAAGATCCGGGGTGGAATGAAAAACTGTTTTTT. Translated: CASSQDPGWNEKLFF.

This chain links TRBV10-3 with TRBJ1-1; TRBD1 matches 10 bases. The junction had 8 bases not matched to a gene; V was cut back by 6 bases and J by 1 base. The germline V gene encodes CDR1 ENHRY and CDR2 SYGVKD. This CDR3 is 16 amino acids long. The CDR3 nucleotides are TGTGCCATCAGGACCGGGACAGGGGCCTCGAACACTGAAGCTTTCTTT. It encodes CAIRTGTGASNTEAFF.